One sample yielded the 20 T cell receptor beta chains listed below, sequenced in a study of cytomegalovirus exposure and HLA in healthy donors listed by TCRdb under 2017. Libraries were prepared through the immunoSEQ multiplex PCR assay. The multiplex PCR relied on a mix of 60 forward primers for TCR Vbeta segments and 13 reverse primers for TCR Jbeta segments. TCRdb holds this immuneACCESS table with in-frame rearrangements only. Some clones are missing; in checked studies, unresolved V genes explain under half, and the rest has no known cause. The table for this sample lists some 40,000 clones. The ten largest make up 5.9% of the sample. The specimen sequenced was PBMCs. These receptors all come from a human donor in good health.

The genes are TRBV5-1 and TRBJ2-7, with 10 bases fitting TRBD1. The V gene end was trimmed by 4 bases and the J gene end by 2 bases; junction bases not matched to a gene: 9. The V gene's germline CDR1 is SGHRS and CDR2 YFSETQ. The CDR3 extends over 16 amino acids. The CDR3 nucleotides are TGCGCCAGCAGCCGTAATTCCGGGACAGGGGCCTACGAGCAGTACTTC. It yields the protein CASSRNSGTGAYEQYF.

Of note for this clone: Its ends do not fully match the called genes, so a read error is possible. V usage is TRBV18 and J usage is TRBJ2-5; possible D gene TRBD2, 6 bases. This CDR3 contains 15 residues. Germline values: CDR1 KGHSH, CDR2 LQKENI. CDR3 bases: TGTGCCAGCTCACCACCCGGGGGTTCACAAGAGAACCAGTACTTC. Residues: CASSPPGGSQENQYF.

The chain links TRBV11-2 to TRBJ2-3, with 9 bases matching TRBD2. The trim removed 3 bases at V and 5 bases at J, leaving 9 bases unmatched. The CDR3 runs 16 residues. The germline V gene has CDR1 SGHAT and CDR2 FQNNGV. The CDR3 reads CASSFRRGGAGDTQYF. The CDR3 coding sequence is TGTGCCAGCAGCTTCAGACGCGGGGGGGCAGGAGATACGCAGTATTTT.

The chain links TRBV11-1 to TRBJ1-1; 7 nucleotides match TRBD1. CDR1 is SGHAT and CDR2 is FQDESV in the germline V gene (reference sequence). The ends lost 3 bases at V and 5 bases at J; junction bases unmatched: 6. There are 14 residues in the CDR3. The CDR3 nucleotides are TGTGCCAGCAGCTTGGCAGACAGGGAAACTGAAGCTTTCTTT. Encoded protein: CASSLADRETEAFF.

The chain joins TRBV9 to TRBJ2-3; D is unclear. The CDR3 runs 15 residues. Looked up from germline, CDR1 is SGDLS and CDR2 is YYNGEE. The V end lost 1 base, the J end lost 1 base, and 10 bases lay between the germline ends. CDR3 nucleotides: TGTGCCAGCAGCGTAAATGGGCTCGGCACAGATACGCAGTATTTT. Protein product: CASSVNGLGTDTQYF.

The V and J genes are TRBV4-1 and TRBJ1-1, with D maybe TRBD1 (5 bases). CDR1 is MGHRA and CDR2 is YSYEKL in the germline V gene. Trimming took off 0 bases at V and 3 bases at J, with 11 bases between the two ends. The CDR3 covers 15 residues. CDR3 amino acids: CASSQDVQGDTEAFF. The CDR3 nucleotides read TGCGCCAGCAGCCAAGACGTTCAGGGTGACACTGAAGCTTTCTTT.

The chain has TRBV12-5 and TRBJ2-5; weak D call: TRBD2 (6 bases). Per germline, CDR1 LGHNT and CDR2 FRNRAP. The CDR3 extends over 15 amino acids. V was cut by 3 bases and J by 3 bases, with 14 bases left in between. The CDR3 sequence is CASGFTLTGEETQYF. CDR3 DNA sequence: TGTGCTAGTGGTTTTACTTTGACGGGGGAAGAGACCCAGTACTTC.

The V gene is TRBV6-5, the J gene TRBJ1-2; weak D call: TRBD1 (5 bases). CDR1 and CDR2 from the germline V gene are MNHEY and SVGAGI. V lost 6 bases to trimming and J lost 4 bases, with 12 bases between them. The CDR3 totals 13 residues. For the CDR3, the DNA is TGTGCCAGCAGCCTGACAGTTGCCTATGGCTACACCTTC. This gives the protein CASSLTVAYGYTF.

Note on this clone: Germline is not matched at one junction end, which may reflect a read error. The rearrangement links TRBV4-1 to TRBJ2-1; D perhaps matches TRBD2 (6 bases). The CDR3 runs to 14 residues. Germline CDR1 MGHRA, CDR2 YSYEKL. The CDR3 is CASSQWDSDNEQFF. As DNA, the CDR3 is TGCGCCAGCAGCCAGTGGGACTCCGACAATGAGCAGTTCTTC.

This chain uses TRBV19 with TRBJ1-5; no clear D. The CDR3 consists of 15 residues. The germline CDR1 and CDR2 sequences are LNHDA and SQIVND (reference sequence). The V end lost 3 bases, the J end lost 0 bases, and 9 bases lay between the germline ends. The CDR3 sequence: CASSIGLYSNQPQHF. CDR3 nucleotides: TGTGCCAGTAGTATCGGGTTATATAGCAATCAGCCCCAGCATTTT.

The chain is built from TRBV5-4 and TRBJ2-3, with 12 positions matching TRBD2. The CDR3 consists of 17 residues. Germline V gene sequence: CDR1 SGHNT, CDR2 YYREEE (reference sequence). The ends lost 3 bases at V and 4 bases at J; junction bases unmatched: 9. CDR3 nucleotide sequence: TGTGCCAGCAGCTCTACCCTAGCGGGGGGGCGTTCAGATACGCAGTATTTT. Its protein product is CASSSTLAGGRSDTQYF.

V is TRBV5-1 and J is TRBJ2-6; 7 nucleotides line up with TRBD2. The CDR3 length is 16 residues. V dropped 3 bases and J dropped 0; count of bases not matched to a gene: 3. Per the germline V gene, CDR1 is SGHRS and CDR2 is YFSETQ. This chain's CDR3 is CASSSAGVSGANVLTF. The CDR3 DNA sequence: TGCGCCAGCAGCTCCGCGGGGGTCTCTGGGGCCAACGTCCTGACTTTC.

The chain couples TRBV7-6 to TRBJ1-1; 10 nucleotides agree with TRBD1. Germline V lookup: CDR1 SGHVS, CDR2 FNYEAQ. Losses at the gene ends were 5 bases for V and 1 base for J; bases not matched to a gene: 7. The CDR3 spans 16 residues. CDR3 bases: TGTGCCAGCAGCCCGAGACAGGGGGCTACGAACACTGAAGCTTTCTTT. It yields the protein CASSPRQGATNTEAFF. Full variable domain (missing parts from reference TRBV7-6 and TRBJ1-1): GAGVSQSPRYKVTKRGQDVALRCDPISGHVSLYWYRQALGQGPEFLTYFNYEAQQDKSGLPNDRFSAERPEGSISTLTIQRTEQRDSAMYRCASSPRQGATNTEAFFGQGTRLTVV.

In DNA form, the CDR3 reads TGTGCCAGCAGCGTAGCTGGCCAGGGGACCTACGAGCAGTACTTC. Amino acids: CASSVAGQGTYEQYF. The chain has TRBV9 and TRBJ2-7, with D possibly being TRBD1 (6 bases). This CDR3 has 15 amino acids. V dropped 0 bases and J dropped 2 bases, with 12 bases sitting between them. Germline values: CDR1 SGDLS, CDR2 YYNGEE. The full variable domain, its missing parts supplied by reference TRBV9 and TRBJ2-7, is DSGVTQTPKHLITATGQRVTLRCSPRSGDLSVYWYQQSLDQGLQFLIQYYNGEERAKGNILERFSAQQFPDLHSELNLSSLELGDSALYFCASSVAGQGTYEQYFGPGTRLTVT.

CDR3 in amino acids: CASSETASYNEQFF. The DNA for the CDR3 is TGTGCCAGCAGTGAAACAGCCTCCTACAATGAGCAGTTCTTC. The V and J genes are TRBV2 and TRBJ2-1; D gene ambiguous. Germline CDR1 SNHLY, CDR2 FYNNEI. V was trimmed by 2 bases and J by 0 bases, leaving 5 bases between them. CDR3 size: 14 residues.

The CDR3 here is CASSLLADTQYF. CDR3 coding DNA: TGCGCCAGCAGCTTACTGGCAGATACGCAGTATTTT. This rearrangement joins TRBV5-1 to TRBJ2-3; D unclear. Germline-derived CDR1 and CDR2 are SGHRS and YFSETQ. V lost 2 bases to trimming and J lost 4 bases, with 5 bases between them. The CDR3 runs 12 residues.

With respect to this clone: An end of the junction differs from the germline gene, which may be a read error. V and J are TRBV2 and TRBJ1-6; a possible D gene is TRBD1 (6 bases). The CDR3 contains 10 residues. The germline V gene has CDR1 SNHLY and CDR2 FYNNEI. Here the CDR3 DNA reads TGTGCCAGCAGTGATGGACAGACCCCCTTT. Its protein product is CASSDGQTPF.

The V and J genes are TRBV19 and TRBJ2-2; TRBD1 aligns across 8 bases. CDR3 length: 15 residues. CDR1 and CDR2 from the germline V gene are LNHDA and SQIVND (reference sequence). V gave up 5 bases and J gave up 6 bases; unmatched junction bases: 8. Here the CDR3 reads CASSVESQGAGELFF. CDR3 nucleotide sequence: TGTGCCAGTAGTGTGGAGTCACAGGGGGCCGGGGAGCTGTTTTTT.

The chain uses TRBV6-5 and TRBJ2-1; 8 nucleotides align to TRBD1. Germline lookup yields CDR1 MNHEY and CDR2 SVGAGI. With V trimmed by 5 bases and J by 7 bases, 10 bases remained unmatched. The CDR3 loop spans 15 amino acids. CDR3 in DNA: TGTGCCAGCAGTCTGTCCGGACAGGGAGATAATGAGCAGTTCTTC. Translation: CASSLSGQGDNEQFF.

V and J are TRBV23-1 and TRBJ1-6; TRBD1 is a possible D gene (6 bases). TRBV23-1 has ORF status, its function being uncertain. V was shortened by 0 bases and J by 10 bases, with 13 bases between the two germline ends. The CDR3 has 15 amino acids. Written as DNA, the CDR3 is TGCGCCAGCAGTCAATCGGACAGTTTAGCCTCACCCCTCCACTTT. This sequence encodes CASSQSDSLASPLHF.